The next 25 T cell receptor beta chains were all read from a single sample in a study of cytomegalovirus exposure and HLA in healthy donors. The PCR had 60 Vbeta and 13 Jbeta primers. Using immunoSEQ multiplex PCR, the repertoire was profiled, and TCRdb retains in-frame clones only, with some absent. The sample carries about 150,000 clones, roughly 70% recorded once. The material sequenced was PBMCs. All receptors come from a man younger than 35 in good health and CMV-seropositive.

This rearrangement joins TRBV27 to TRBJ2-1, with D possibly being TRBD1 (6 bases). The CDR3 is made up of 15 amino acids. Between the trimmed V and J ends, which lost 8 bases and 4 bases, there was a span of 18 bases. CDR1 MNHEY and CDR2 SMNVEV come from the germline V gene (reference sequence). The CDR3 DNA follows: TGTGCCAGCGAGGATGTACAGGGTGGATACAATGAGCAGTTCTTC. Encoded protein: CASEDVQGGYNEQFF.

The V and J genes are TRBV10-2 and TRBJ2-1; 10 nucleotides line up with TRBD2. From germline, CDR1 is WSHSY and CDR2 SAAADI. This CDR3 region has 15 residues. After removal of 7 bases from V and 7 bases from J, the junction contained 10 bases not matched to a gene. The CDR3 DNA reads as TGCGCCAGCACTTACTTAGCGGGGGGCGGGAATGAGCAGTTCTTC. Translation gives CASTYLAGGGNEQFF.

This clone was detected only once. The chain joins TRBV6-1 to TRBJ1-5; D ambiguous. The V gene lost 10 bases and the J gene lost 5 bases, with 6 bases spanning the gap. This CDR3 spans 10 amino acids. Germline V CDR1 and CDR2: MNHNS, SASEGT. The CDR3 is CAISDQPQHF. The DNA of the CDR3 is TGTGCCATCTCAGATCAGCCCCAGCATTTT.

The chain is built from TRBV25-1 and TRBJ2-5, with D possibly matching TRBD2 (6 bases). The germline V gene has CDR1 MGHDK and CDR2 SYGVNS. The ends were cut back, 2 bases at V and 5 bases at J, with 15 bases in the middle. CDR3 length equals 15 residues. The CDR3 coding sequence is TGTGCCAGCAGTGAAGCCCTCCCCCGGGGGGAGACCCAGTACTTC. Protein product: CASSEALPRGETQYF.

This chain joins TRBV20-1 and TRBJ1-1, with 8 positions matching TRBD1. The CDR3 extends over 11 amino acids. CDR1 and CDR2 (germline): DFQATT, SNEGSKA (reference sequence). The CDR3 loop reads CRSTGGTEAFF. CDR3 bases: TGCAGATCCACAGGGGGAACTGAAGCTTTCTTT.

This clone was recorded many times. The V and J genes are TRBV6-4 and TRBJ2-2; 9 bases line up with TRBD1. The CDR3 extends over 15 amino acids. CDR1 MRHNA and CDR2 SNTAGT come from the germline V gene. V dropped 3 bases and J dropped 1; count of bases not matched to a gene: 0. Here the CDR3 DNA reads TGTGCCAGCAGTGAGGGACAGGGGAACACCGGGGAGCTGTTTTTT. Protein product: CASSEGQGNTGELFF.

This clone was detected a few times. The chain links TRBV11-2 to TRBJ2-3; TRBD1 agrees at 7 bases. The V gene end was trimmed by 5 bases and the J gene end by 4 bases; junction bases not matched to a gene: 12. The CDR3 length is 16 residues. Germline V CDR1 and CDR2: SGHAT, FQNNGV. CDR3 sequence (DNA): TGTGCCAGCAGCCTAACGGACAGGTTTTTCGCAGATACGCAGTATTTT. Translated, it gives CASSLTDRFFADTQYF.

This rearrangement joins TRBV7-9 to TRBJ2-1; 10 nucleotides line up with TRBD2. Germline V lookup: CDR1 SEHNR, CDR2 FQNEAQ (reference sequence). V lost 4 bases to trimming and J lost 9 bases; unmatched junction nucleotides: 6. The CDR3 sequence is 14 residues long. CDR3 amino acids: CASSSSGGAGEQFF. The CDR3 DNA is TGTGCCAGCAGCTCCAGCGGGGGGGCCGGTGAGCAGTTCTTC.

This chain links TRBV5-1 with TRBJ2-7; tentative D call: TRBD2 (6 bases). The CDR3 consists of 14 residues. CDR1 SGHRS and CDR2 YFSETQ come from the germline V gene. Trimming shortened V by 4 bases and J by 3 bases, and 14 bases separated the two germline ends. DNA for the CDR3: TGCGCCAGCAGCCCAGATCGGGGGTTCTACGAGCAGTACTTC. It codes for CASSPDRGFYEQYF.

This chain joins TRBV28 and TRBJ2-2; 7 bases are shared with TRBD1. Trimming cost V 6 bases and J 0 bases; bases outside gene matches: 4. The CDR3 contains 15 residues. Per germline, CDR1 MDHEN and CDR2 SYDVKM. The CDR3: CASSSGTANTGELFF. The CDR3 nucleotides are TGTGCCAGCAGCTCCGGGACAGCGAACACCGGGGAGCTGTTTTTT.

CDR3 in DNA: TGTGCCAGCAGCTTAGGAGGACTATCCTCCTACGAGCAGTACTTC. Its translation: CASSLGGLSSYEQYF. The chain employs TRBV5-4 and TRBJ2-7; tentative D call: TRBD2 (6 bases). The germline V gene encodes CDR1 SGHNT and CDR2 YYREEE (reference sequence). V was cut by 2 bases and J by 0 bases, with 12 bases left in between. The CDR3 totals 15 residues.

This clone was detected only once. In nucleotides, the CDR3 is TGTGCCAGCAGCGTAGATCCGGACAGGGTGTATGAAAAACTGTTTTTT. Translation: CASSVDPDRVYEKLFF. The chain is built from TRBV9 and TRBJ1-4; TRBD1 agrees at 8 bases. The CDR3 covers 16 residues. Germline V gene sequence: CDR1 SGDLS, CDR2 YYNGEE. V was pared by 0 bases and J by 6 bases, with 7 bases of the junction left unmatched.

The DNA of the CDR3 is TGTGCCAGCAGTGCTAGACAGAACTCCTATAATTCACCCCTCCACTTT. This sequence encodes CASSARQNSYNSPLHF. This chain connects TRBV2 to TRBJ1-6; D is perhaps TRBD1 (5 bases). The length of the CDR3 is 16 residues. Trimming left V 4 bases short and J 0 bases short, with 10 bases between. Germline values: CDR1 SNHLY, CDR2 FYNNEI.

The J gene is TRBJ1-5, the V gene TRBV19; 10 positions agree with TRBD1. Germline V lookup: CDR1 LNHDA, CDR2 SQIVND (reference sequence). This CDR3 is built from 15 residues. With 7 bases clipped from V and 11 bases from J, the junction kept 14 bases outside the gene matches. As DNA, the CDR3 is TGTGCCAGTACCGAACTTGGACAGGGGGGGGGAGCCCAGCATTTT. It is translated as CASTELGQGGGAQHF.

The chain has TRBV6-5 and TRBJ1-1; TRBD1 is a possible D gene (6 bases). The V end lost 6 bases, the J end lost 5 bases, and 10 bases lay between the germline ends. Per germline, CDR1 MNHEY and CDR2 SVGAGI. CDR3 length: 12 amino acids. CDR3 loop: CASRRGGTEAFF. Written as DNA, the CDR3 is TGTGCCAGCAGGCGAGGGGGAACTGAAGCTTTCTTT.

The chain combines TRBV7-9 with TRBJ2-7; 7 positions agree with TRBD1. Trimming removed 5 bases from V and 5 bases from J; junction bases left unmatched: 12. CDR3 length: 15 amino acids. Per the germline V gene, CDR1 is SEHNR and CDR2 is FQNEAQ (reference sequence). This CDR3 reads CASSPRQGFRDEQYF. The CDR3 DNA follows: TGTGCCAGCAGCCCAAGACAGGGTTTTAGGGACGAGCAGTACTTC.

There are a few counts of this clone. The chain combines TRBV7-9 with TRBJ2-7; perhaps TRBD2 as D (5 bases). The V gene's germline CDR1 is SEHNR and CDR2 FQNEAQ (reference sequence). This CDR3 contains 13 residues. Trimming stripped 3 bases from V and 5 bases from J, with 11 bases between. The CDR3 sequence: CASSFEGYNEQYF. In DNA, the CDR3 is TGTGCCAGCAGCTTCGAGGGTTACAACGAGCAGTACTTC. Complete variable domain (other parts from reference TRBV7-9 and TRBJ2-7): DTGVSQNPRHKITKRGQNVTFRCDPISEHNRLYWYRQTLGQGPEFLTYFQNEAQLEKSRLLSDRFSAERPKGSFSTLEIQRTEQGDSAMYLCASSFEGYNEQYFGPGTRLTVT.

The rearrangement joins TRBV25-1 to TRBJ2-2; D is perhaps TRBD1 (6 bases). This CDR3 comprises 15 residues. Trimming cost V 2 bases and J 7 bases, with 14 bases left between them. Looked up from germline, CDR1 is MGHDK and CDR2 is SYGVNS. The CDR3 coding sequence is TGTGCCAGCAGTGAACCTATTGGACAGAACGGGGAGCTGTTTTTT. Amino acids: CASSEPIGQNGELFF.

Comments on this clone: One junction end disagrees with the germline gene, perhaps due to a read error. The chain is built from TRBV9 and TRBJ2-7; 9 nucleotides align to TRBD2. The CDR3 runs to 15 residues. Germline assignment: CDR1 SGDLS and CDR2 YYNGEE. The CDR3, as DNA: TGTGCCAGCAGCCCCTCTGGGACTAGCTATTACGGGCAGTACTTC. This gives the protein CASSPSGTSYYGQYF.

This clone was seen only a few times. The rearrangement uses TRBV6-6 and TRBJ1-1, with a tentative D call TRBD1 (5 bases). Trimming stripped 11 bases from V and 5 bases from J, with 12 bases between. Germline-derived CDR1 and CDR2 are MNHNY and SVGAGI (reference sequence). This CDR3 has 11 residues. CDR3 DNA: TGTGCCGGGGCGGGGGAAACTGAAGCTTTCTTT. Translation gives CAGAGETEAFF.

The chain uses TRBV2 and TRBJ1-6; tentatively, D is TRBD1 (6 bases). Germline CDR1 SNHLY, CDR2 FYNNEI. The CDR3 is 15 amino acids. V was pared by 8 bases and J by 6 bases, with 17 bases between. The CDR3 region has the DNA TGTGCCAGCGGGAGGGACACGGGCCTTAATTCACCCCTCCACTTT. This codes for CASGRDTGLNSPLHF.

V is TRBV5-1 and J is TRBJ2-7, with 7 positions matching TRBD1. The V and J ends lost 0 bases and 0 bases, in that order; junction bases with no gene match: 6. CDR1 and CDR2 from the germline V gene are SGHRS and YFSETQ. This CDR3 region has 16 residues. The CDR3 sequence: CASSLGGGQASYEQYF. The CDR3 nucleotides read TGCGCCAGCAGCTTGGGAGGGGGCCAAGCCTCCTACGAGCAGTACTTC.

The rearrangement joins TRBV7-9 to TRBJ2-7; 10 bases align to TRBD2. Germline loops: CDR1 SEHNR, CDR2 FQNEAQ (reference sequence). The V gene end was trimmed by 2 bases and the J gene end by 6 bases; junction bases not matched to a gene: 7. The CDR3 consists of 15 residues. CDR3 sequence (DNA): TGTGCCAGCAGCTTACGGGCTAGCGGGAGTCGCGAGCAGTACTTC. Its protein product is CASSLRASGSREQYF.

The chain employs TRBV6-1 and TRBJ2-1; the D is unclear. In germline, CDR1 is MNHNS, CDR2 SASEGT. The CDR3 is made up of 15 amino acids. V gave up 4 bases and J gave up 0 bases, with 10 bases separating them. CDR3 amino acids: CASSGFGVSYNEQFF. The DNA for the CDR3 is TGTGCCAGCAGTGGGTTCGGTGTCTCCTACAATGAGCAGTTCTTC.

The chain recombines TRBV5-1 with TRBJ2-3; perhaps TRBD2 as D (6 bases). Germline loops: CDR1 SGHRS, CDR2 YFSETQ. Trimming took 4 bases from V and 1 from J, leaving 13 bases between them. CDR3 length: 15 residues. This CDR3 is CASSLREFGTDTQYF. CDR3 coding DNA: TGCGCCAGCAGCCTTCGGGAGTTTGGCACAGATACGCAGTATTTT.